A selection of T cell receptor beta chains follows, all from one sample in a study of T cell responses to AZD1222 COVID-19 vaccine. TCRdb keeps only in-frame clones here, not all; method: immunoSEQ multiplex PCR. This table has roughly 180,000 clones, 75% to 95% appearing once. This specimen consisted of peripheral blood, obtained on day 0 of AZD1222 vaccination. All receptors come from an adult in good health. Both conserved end residues are part of each CDR3. D genes are given only for firm matches. The listing skips clone size in some rows; elsewhere it reads once, few, many or a size class.

j_gene: TRBJ2-3; d_gene: -; abundance: -; v_gene: TRBV12-5; CDR3nt: TGTGCTAGTGGTTTGCCCCCCGTCGGAGATACGCAGTATTTT; CDR3aa: CASGLPPVGDTQYF
j_gene: TRBJ1-5; d_gene: -; abundance: -; v_gene: TRBV12-3/TRBV12-4; CDR3nt: TGTGCCAGCAGTAGAAGCAATCAGCCCCAGCATTTT; CDR3aa: CASSRSNQPQHF
j_gene: TRBJ1-1; d_gene: -; abundance: -; v_gene: TRBV5-4; CDR3nt: TGTGCCAGCAGCTTGCCCGGGGTACGGACTGAAGCTTTCTTT; CDR3aa: CASSLPGVRTEAFF
j_gene: TRBJ2-3; d_gene: -; abundance: -; v_gene: TRBV4-3; CDR3nt: TGCGCCAGCAGCCAAGCCCCCCCCGGGCTGTTCGGCACAGATACGCAGTATTTT; CDR3aa: CASSQAPPGLFGTDTQYF
j_gene: TRBJ1-1; d_gene: TRBD1; abundance: -; v_gene: TRBV18; CDR3nt: TGTGCCAGCTCCCCCCCAGGGGGCCTGATGAACACTGAAGCTTTCTTT; CDR3aa: CASSPPGGLMNTEAFF
j_gene: TRBJ1-1; d_gene: -; abundance: -; v_gene: TRBV9; CDR3nt: TGTGCCAGCAGCGAGAGTGCAGGGGCGGCTTTCACCACTGAAGCTTTCTTT; CDR3aa: CASSESAGAAFTTEAFF
j_gene: TRBJ2-5; d_gene: -; abundance: once; v_gene: TRBV9; CDR3nt: TGTGCCAGCAGCCGGGAAGGAGGAGGGGGAGAGACCCAGTACTTC; CDR3aa: CASSREGGGGETQYF
j_gene: TRBJ2-7; d_gene: -; abundance: -; v_gene: TRBV4-2; CDR3nt: TGTGCCAGCAGCCAAGACCGGGGAAACTACGAGCAGTACTTC; CDR3aa: CASSQDRGNYEQYF
j_gene: TRBJ2-5; d_gene: -; abundance: -; v_gene: TRBV5-6; CDR3nt: TGTGCCAGCAGCCTCATTAGTACGGGCGGGGAGACCCAGTACTTC; CDR3aa: CASSLISTGGETQYF
j_gene: TRBJ2-7; d_gene: -; abundance: few; v_gene: TRBV5-4; CDR3nt: TGTGCCAGCAGCTTGGCTATGGACCACGAGCAGTACTTC; CDR3aa: CASSLAMDHEQYF
j_gene: TRBJ1-6; d_gene: TRBD1; abundance: -; v_gene: TRBV6-1; CDR3nt: TGTGCCAGCAGTGAAGGGACAGGCAGTTATAATTCACCCCTCCACTTT; CDR3aa: CASSEGTGSYNSPLHF
j_gene: TRBJ1-5; d_gene: -; abundance: -; v_gene: TRBV3-1/TRBV3-2; CDR3nt: TGTGCCAGCAGCCAAGACAGGGATCAGCCCCAGCATTTT; CDR3aa: CASSQDRDQPQHF
j_gene: TRBJ1-5; d_gene: -; abundance: -; v_gene: TRBV19; CDR3nt: TGTGCCAGTAAGCCCCGGACAGTTCCCAGCAATCAGCCCCAGCATTTT; CDR3aa: CASKPRTVPSNQPQHF
j_gene: TRBJ1-5; d_gene: -; abundance: -; v_gene: TRBV10-3; CDR3nt: TGTGCCATCAGTGAGTTTTGGGTCTCCGGGGGTACCGATAGCAATCAGCCCCAGCATTTT; CDR3aa: CAISEFWVSGGTDSNQPQHF
j_gene: TRBJ1-1; d_gene: -; abundance: -; v_gene: TRBV18; CDR3nt: TGTGCCAGCTCACCATCCCACGAAACTGAAGCTTTCTTT; CDR3aa: CASSPSHETEAFF
j_gene: TRBJ1-1; d_gene: -; abundance: -; v_gene: TRBV7-6; CDR3nt: TGTGCCAGCAGCCTGGAGCAGAACACTGAAGCTTTCTTT; CDR3aa: CASSLEQNTEAFF
j_gene: TRBJ2-3; d_gene: TRBD1; abundance: -; v_gene: TRBV7-3; CDR3nt: TGTGCCAGCCGCCGGGACAGACTCACAGATACGCAGTATTTT; CDR3aa: CASRRDRLTDTQYF
j_gene: TRBJ1-4; d_gene: -; abundance: -; v_gene: TRBV6-5; CDR3nt: TGTGCCAGCAGTACAACAGGGATTAATGAAAAACTGTTTTTT; CDR3aa: CASSTTGINEKLFF